This T cell receptor beta chain derives from a study of shared clonotypes between healthy human individuals (dated by TCRdb to about 2020). For the wider study: The cohort included a few men and a couple of women between 18 and 49 years of age. For each donor, three plates each were used for CD4 naive and CD4 memory, two plates were used for CD8 naive, and one plate was used for CD8 memory. To estimate repertoire size and how much clonotype sharing occurs between individuals, the study deeply sequenced the blood TCR repertoires of about five healthy adults. Libraries were prepared and TCR repertoires were sequenced by different laboratories using diverse techniques, in order to increase sequencing depth and limit assay-specific biases. Between about 0.8 and 9 billion PBMCs per donor were obtained by leukapheresis.

CD8 naive samples were obtained by positive selection for CCR7 among CD45RO-negative cells, yielding a CD45RA+CCR7+ population from which TemRA cells were excluded. The donors were healthy, HIV-negative adults who had no recently reported acute infections or vaccinations. Every donor was a Caucasian adult residing in Nashville, Tennessee, USA. Blood was obtained by leukapheresis, after which PBMCs were separated by Ficoll-Histopaque density gradient centrifugation and cryopreserved in liquid nitrogen vapor phase. Analytical flow cytometry was used to check the purity and quantity of each magnetically sorted T cell population. Each sorted fraction had its genomic DNA isolated and then quantified by UV absorbance on a Nanodrop 2000c. The investigation overall reported the following: Higher generation probabilities were observed for clonotypes shared by all four sorted-subset donors than for non-shared clonotypes. Incomplete sequencing was indicated by rarefaction of sorted-subset datasets, despite the large sequencing depth. Sharing across several donors was observed for 5% to 6.5% of naive CD4, 3% to 3.5% of naive CD8, around 2.5% of memory CD4, and around 0.4% of memory CD8 clonotypes. Larger estimated clonotype richness was generally found for naive subsets than for memory subsets. Sampling was restricted to blood, and TCR repertoires in tissue are likely to differ from TCR repertoires in blood. The small number of donors limited the genetic and exposure-history diversity represented. Pairwise subsampling led to the expectation that sequencing depth would affect the degree of clonotype sharing among donors.

With regard to this clone: Its antigen is currently not known. Base qualities are not at hand, and no much larger clone is one base apart.

Including cysteine and phenylalanine, the CDR3 has 16 amino acids. Left in the record is the CDR3 DNA by itself, 48 bases read in frame from the first base. CDR1 is given as SGHDT and CDR2 as YYEEEE, both from the germline V gene. The trim is 6 bases for V and 3 bases for J, with a gap of 19 bases between the germline ends. TCR CDR3 regions were amplified from genomic DNA by multiplex PCR using the deep immunoSEQ assay. For each cell subset, the extracted genomic DNA was distributed evenly across all wells of several immunoSEQ 96-well plates, and each plate served as one replicate. Each replicate PCR for sorted subsets received roughly 0.2 ug genomic DNA, equal to roughly 30,000 T cell genomes. The purified libraries were quantified using a Qubit 3.0 fluorometer, sized with a Bioanalyzer 2100, and then quantified again using the KAPA Library Quantification kit. Every immunoSEQ 96-well plate was sequenced on a dedicated single-read 150-cycle Illumina NextSeq 550 flow cell. The paper's processing steps were these. Because the immunoSEQ output held only junctional sequences and lacked quality scores, the filtering could not match the filtering applied to full-length reads. Sequences were annotated with PyIR, a Python wrapper for IgBLAST v1.9, and V/J genes and CDR3 were assigned using IMGT germline references. Reads were filtered out if the reads had weak V/J assignments (E-value above 1e-6), no CDR3, stop codons, out-of-frame junctions, or ambiguous translated residues. V3J clonotypes were defined as sequences sharing an identical inferred V gene, J gene, and CDR3 amino acid sequence. Percentage overlap between repertoires was calculated by dividing the number of shared unique clonotypes by the size of the smaller repertoire. Three approaches were used to assess repertoire richness: RTK rarefaction, the Chao1 estimator, and Recon v2.1 estimates of unobserved clonotypes. Generation probabilities were computed with OLGA for all TCRbeta clonotypes obtained by the gDNA method from four donors. Here the immuneACCESS table is served through TCRdb, limited to in-frame sequences with V and J called. Missing clones are a known gap in these copies; in checked studies unresolved V genes cover under half, and the rest lacks a known reason. That table gives V, J and clone size, and the DNA gave D and trimming. This sample lists roughly 2 million clones; roughly 95% were detected once. Jointly, the top ten make up 1.1% of the sample.

This TCR came from a man between 18 and 29 years old in good health. The chain was built from TRBV5-6 and TRBJ1-5; TRBD1 is a possible D gene, resting on 5 matching bases. Sample: naive CD8+ T cells sorted from blood. The cell subset or site label of this sample denotes: CD45RA+CCR7+. The CDR3 reads CASIHDGQGNNQPQHF. The sequence in DNA is TGTGCCAGCATCCACGATGGGCAGGGCAACAATCAGCCCCAGCATTTT.